This T cell receptor beta chain was sequenced during a study of shared clonotypes between healthy human individuals. Broader study findings: Clonotype sharing among donors was expected to depend on sequencing depth.

Germline V gene lookup returns CDR1 SGHKS and CDR2 YYEKEE (reference sequence). V was cut by 1 base and J by 6 bases, with 7 bases left in between. The CDR3 totals 12 residues. Naive CD8 cells were CD45RO-negative, positively selected for CCR7, excluding terminally differentiated effector memory CD45RA+ cells. Only one count was recorded for this clone. Its antigen is not known. Libraries were prepared by immunoSEQ multiplex PCR; TCRdb keeps only in-frame clonotypes and omits some of them. The sample consists of about 2.2 million clones, 85% to 95% of them appearing once. The origin of this receptor is a man aged 18 to 30 in good health. Some clones in this sample may be carry-over from other donors' samples. The specimen sequenced was naive CD8+ T cells from PBMCs. The rearrangement uses TRBV5-5 and TRBJ1-1, with a tentative D call TRBD1 (5 bases). CDR3: CASSLWGAEAFF. CDR3 DNA sequence: TGTGCCAGCAGCTTGTGGGGGGCTGAAGCTTTCTTT.